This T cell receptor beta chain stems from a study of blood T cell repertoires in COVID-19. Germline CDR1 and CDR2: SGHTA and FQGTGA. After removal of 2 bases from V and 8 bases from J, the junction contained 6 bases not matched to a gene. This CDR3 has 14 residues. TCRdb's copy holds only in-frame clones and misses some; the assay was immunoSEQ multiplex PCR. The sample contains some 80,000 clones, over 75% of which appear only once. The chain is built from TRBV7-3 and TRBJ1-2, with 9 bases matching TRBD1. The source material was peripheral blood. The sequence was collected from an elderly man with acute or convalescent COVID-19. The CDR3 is CASSLVGTGRGYTF. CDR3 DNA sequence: TGTGCCAGCAGCTTAGTCGGGACAGGGCGCGGCTACACCTTC.